The 15 T cell receptor beta chains below all came from one sample that was sequenced in a study of shared clonotypes between healthy human individuals. Some clones are missing from TCRdb's copy, which holds only in-frame ones; the method was immunoSEQ multiplex PCR. The sample comprises 550,000 to 850,000 clones, approximately 77% of which are singletons, and more than 1.5% rests with the top ten. Source material: memory CD4+ T cells sorted from blood. Subset denoted: CD45RA-negative fraction. These receptors were collected from a woman in her twenties or thirties in good health.

The V and J genes are TRBV5-1 and TRBJ2-2, with D possibly TRBD1 on 5 matching bases. CDR1 is SGHRS, CDR2 YFSETQ, per germline. V was cut by 0 bases and J by 4 bases, with 10 bases left in between. CDR3 length equals 15 residues. CDR3 sequence reads: CASSLAGRGTGELFF. The CDR3 nucleotides are TGCGCCAGCAGCTTGGCAGGGCGAGGCACCGGGGAGCTGTTTTTT.

The chain is built from TRBV6-6 and TRBJ2-2; 14 bases are shared with TRBD2. V shed 6 bases and J 7 bases; nucleotides not matched to a gene: 7. The germline V gene has CDR1 MNHNY and CDR2 SVGAGI (reference sequence). The length of the CDR3 is 16 residues. The CDR3 here is CASRSQTSGRGGELFF. CDR3 in DNA: TGTGCCAGCAGATCCCAGACTAGCGGGAGGGGCGGGGAGCTGTTTTTT.

This sequence joins TRBV29-1 and TRBJ2-2; weak D call: TRBD1 (6 bases). The germline V and J ends were trimmed by 5 bases and 7 bases, with 17 bases remaining between them. The CDR3 covers 14 residues. Germline-derived CDR1 and CDR2 are SQVTM and ANQGSEA. The CDR3 protein is CSVSSTGTDGELFF. In DNA form, the CDR3 reads TGCAGCGTTTCCTCAACAGGGACGGACGGGGAGCTGTTTTTT.

The table lists this clone with many counts. The rearrangement joins TRBV30 to TRBJ1-1, with D hard to call. The CDR3 runs to 12 residues. CDR1 is GTSNPN and CDR2 is SVGIG in the germline V gene (reference sequence). V was cut by 7 bases and J by 6 bases, with 15 bases left in between. In DNA, the CDR3 is TGTGCCTCATACAGATACCAGCCTGAAGCTTTCTTT. It is translated as CASYRYQPEAFF.

This chain joins TRBV5-6 and TRBJ1-1, with a possible D match to TRBD1 (6 bases). This CDR3 comprises 16 residues. The V end was cut by 2 bases, the J end by 4 bases, with 18 bases between. Germline values: CDR1 SGHDT, CDR2 YYEEEE. CDR3 sequence: CASSFGGGRQGTEAFF. The CDR3 bases are TGTGCCAGCAGCTTCGGAGGGGGGCGGCAGGGCACTGAAGCTTTCTTT. The whole variable domain, remainder taken from reference TRBV5-6 and TRBJ1-1, is DAGVTQSPTHLIKTRGQQVTLRCSPKSGHDTVSWYQQALGQGPQFIFQYYEEEERQRGNFPDRFSGHQFPNYSSELNVNALLLGDSALYLCASSFGGGRQGTEAFFGQGTRLTVV.

The V and J genes are TRBV7-9 and TRBJ2-1; the D gene is possibly TRBD2 (6 bases). The CDR3 sequence is 16 residues long. Looked up from germline, CDR1 is SEHNR and CDR2 is FQNEAQ (reference sequence). V lost 5 bases and J lost 1, with 15 bases in between. The CDR3 spells CASSAPGLQSYNEQFF. In DNA form, the CDR3 reads TGTGCCAGCAGCGCGCCGGGACTGCAATCCTACAATGAGCAGTTCTTC.

This clone came up a few times. V usage is TRBV30 and J usage is TRBJ1-2; TRBD1 matches 11 bases. V lost 3 bases to trimming and J lost 7 bases; unmatched junction nucleotides: 4. This CDR3 comprises 13 residues. The V gene's germline CDR1 is GTSNPN and CDR2 SVGIG (reference sequence). CDR3: CAWSADRGLGYTF. The CDR3 DNA is TGTGCCTGGAGCGCGGACAGGGGGCTTGGCTACACCTTC.

The rearrangement uses TRBV6-5 and TRBJ2-7; tentative D call: TRBD1 (5 bases). Trimming removed 8 bases from V and 3 bases from J, with 14 bases in between. There are 13 residues in the CDR3. CDR1 MNHEY and CDR2 SVGAGI come from the germline V gene. Here the CDR3 reads CASSKGLIYEQYF. The CDR3 DNA reads as TGTGCCAGCTCCAAGGGGCTAATCTACGAGCAGTACTTC.

The chain uses TRBV2 and TRBJ1-5; 7 nucleotides agree with TRBD1. The CDR3 runs to 14 residues. V shed 7 bases and J 3 bases; nucleotides not matched to a gene: 6. Germline CDR1 SNHLY, CDR2 FYNNEI. The CDR3 DNA reads as TGTGCCAGCAAGGCGGACAGGATCAATCAGCCCCAGCATTTT. This gives the protein CASKADRINQPQHF.

This chain links TRBV5-4 with TRBJ2-6; D is perhaps TRBD1 (5 bases). Germline V lookup: CDR1 SGHNT, CDR2 YYREEE (reference sequence). The CDR3 loop spans 14 amino acids. Trimming pared 6 bases from V and 2 bases from J, leaving 9 bases between. CDR3 region: CASNRQTGANVLTF. Written as DNA, the CDR3 is TGTGCCAGCAATCGACAGACTGGGGCCAACGTCCTGACTTTC.

The chain joins TRBV5-1 to TRBJ2-3, with no clear D. V lost 0 bases and J lost 3, with 8 bases in between. There are 14 residues in the CDR3. The germline CDR1 and CDR2 sequences are SGHRS and YFSETQ. CDR3 protein: CASSLAGVTDTQYF. The CDR3 coding sequence is TGCGCCAGCAGCTTGGCCGGTGTGACAGATACGCAGTATTTT.

This chain joins TRBV18 and TRBJ1-5; no firm D call. Germline V gene lookup returns CDR1 KGHSH and CDR2 LQKENI. CDR3 length equals 16 residues. Trimming shortened V by 2 bases and J by 5 bases, and 16 bases separated the two germline ends. CDR3 DNA sequence: TGTGCCAGCTCACCATCGGACGGCGCCACTTATCAGCCCCAGCATTTT. Translation gives CASSPSDGATYQPQHF.

The chain joins TRBV27 to TRBJ1-1; D gene unclear. CDR3 size: 13 residues. Trimming left V 3 bases short and J 2 bases short, with 7 bases between. Germline CDR1 reads MNHEY; CDR2 reads SMNVEV (reference sequence). This chain's CDR3 is CASSFRTNTEAFF. CDR3 nucleotides: TGTGCCAGCAGTTTTCGAACAAACACTGAAGCTTTCTTT.

The chain employs TRBV19 and TRBJ2-1, with no clear D. The germline CDR1 and CDR2 sequences are LNHDA and SQIVND (reference sequence). Trimming removed 1 base at V and 5 bases at J, with 9 bases between. The CDR3 runs to 14 residues. This CDR3 reads CASSIGDTNNEQFF. DNA for the CDR3: TGTGCCAGTAGTATAGGCGACACAAACAATGAGCAGTTCTTC. Using reference TRBV19 and TRBJ2-1 for the parts outside the CDR3, the full variable domain is DGGITQSPKYLFRKEGQNVTLSCEQNLNHDAMYWYRQDPGQGLRLIYYSQIVNDFQKGDIAEGYSVSREKKESFPLTVTSAQKNPTAFYLCASSIGDTNNEQFFGPGTRLTVL.

The CDR3 reads CASRVQGGSHEQFF. The CDR3 DNA sequence: TGTGCCAGCAGAGTTCAGGGCGGGAGCCATGAGCAGTTCTTC. The chain combines TRBV7-2 with TRBJ2-1, with TRBD2 identical over 7 bases. With V trimmed by 6 bases and J by 8 bases, 10 bases remained unmatched. CDR3 length: 14 amino acids. Germline assignment: CDR1 SGHTA and CDR2 FQGNSA.